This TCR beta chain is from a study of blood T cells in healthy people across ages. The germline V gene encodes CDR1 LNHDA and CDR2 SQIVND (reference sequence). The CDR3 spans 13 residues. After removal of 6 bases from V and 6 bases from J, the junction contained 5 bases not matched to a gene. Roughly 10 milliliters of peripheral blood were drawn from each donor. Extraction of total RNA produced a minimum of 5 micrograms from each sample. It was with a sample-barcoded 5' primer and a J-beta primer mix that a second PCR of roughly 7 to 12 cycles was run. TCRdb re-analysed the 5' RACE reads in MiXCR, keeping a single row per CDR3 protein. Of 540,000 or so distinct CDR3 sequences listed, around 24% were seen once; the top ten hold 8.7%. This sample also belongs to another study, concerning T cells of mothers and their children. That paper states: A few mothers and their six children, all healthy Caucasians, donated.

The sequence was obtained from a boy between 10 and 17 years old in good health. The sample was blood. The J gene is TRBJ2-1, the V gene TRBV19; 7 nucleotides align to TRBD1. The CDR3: CASSTGVGNEQFF. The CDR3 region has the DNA TGTGCCAGTAGCACAGGGGTAGGCAATGAGCAGTTCTTC.